The subject of this entry is one TCR beta chain. Its cognate antigen is unknown. PCR was performed using 60 Vbeta and 13 Jbeta primers. Data came from immunoSEQ multiplex PCR; TCRdb stores just in-frame clones and leaves some out. The sample lists 150,000 to 170,000 clones, 60% to 75% occurring once. Germline V CDR1 and CDR2: SNHLY, FYNNEI. Trimming at V came to 7 bases and at J to 2 bases, leaving 1 base not matched to a gene. The CDR3 is 12 residues long. These data are taken from a study of cytomegalovirus exposure and HLA in healthy donors. About the study: Tens of millions of unique TCRs, all from HLA-typed donors, were included in an early release of the data. Study results and limitations: Associated with cytomegalovirus, according to the listing, were around 160 TCR beta chains.

The clonotype comes from a man younger than 35 in good health and CMV-seronegative. Sample: PBMCs. This chain links TRBV2 with TRBJ2-7, with 8 bases matching TRBD1. CDR3 loop: CASIQGAYEQYF. The CDR3 DNA reads as TGTGCCAGCATACAGGGGGCCTACGAGCAGTACTTC.